This entry lists 5 T cell receptor beta chains sequenced from one sample in a study of cytomegalovirus exposure and HLA in healthy donors. PCR was performed using 60 Vbeta and 13 Jbeta primers. The repertoire was sequenced with immunoSEQ multiplex PCR; TCRdb's copy has only in-frame clones and lacks some. This sample has 85,000 to 120,000 clones, with over 70% found just once. The sequenced sample consisted of PBMCs. The receptors shown here come from a male donor in good health and CMV-seropositive.

This chain joins TRBV6-5 and TRBJ2-5; TRBD2 agrees at 9 bases. This CDR3 region has 14 residues. The V gene end was trimmed by 8 bases and the J gene end by 1 base; junction bases not matched to a gene: 5. CDR1 and CDR2 from the germline V gene are MNHEY and SVGAGI. This chain's CDR3 is CASGASGAQETQYF. The CDR3 nucleotides are TGTGCCAGCGGCGCTAGCGGGGCCCAAGAGACCCAGTACTTC.

This chain links TRBV7-9 with TRBJ2-1, with 9 bases matching TRBD2. Trimming took 6 bases from V and 6 from J; bases not matched to a gene: 18. The CDR3 loop spans 18 amino acids. Germline V gene sequence: CDR1 SEHNR, CDR2 FQNEAQ (reference sequence). This CDR3 is CASRYNLGTSRSLNEQFF. The CDR3 DNA follows: TGTGCCAGCAGATATAACCTCGGGACTAGCAGGTCCCTCAATGAGCAGTTCTTC.

The J gene is TRBJ1-5, the V gene TRBV15; D is possibly TRBD1 (6 bases). V was trimmed by 0 bases and J by 4 bases, leaving 16 bases between them. Germline assignment: CDR1 LNHNV and CDR2 YYDKDF (reference sequence). The CDR3 is made up of 17 amino acids. In DNA, the CDR3 is TGTGCCACCAGCAGAGATAAAGGGGGGGCTAAAAATCAGCCCCAGCATTTT. Translation: CATSRDKGGAKNQPQHF.

CDR3 loop: CASRLAGGIYNEQFF. Written as DNA, the CDR3 is TGTGCCAGCAGATTAGCGGGAGGGATTTACAATGAGCAGTTCTTC. The chain combines TRBV28 with TRBJ2-1; 11 nucleotides agree with TRBD2. The CDR3 spans 15 residues. Trimming cost V 6 bases and J 4 bases; bases outside gene matches: 5. Looked up from germline, CDR1 is MDHEN and CDR2 is SYDVKM.

This clone was recorded once. This chain joins TRBV7-2 and TRBJ2-4, with 8 nucleotides matching TRBD2. V lost 4 bases and J lost 5; bases outside the gene matches: 7. The CDR3 extends over 15 amino acids. Germline CDR1 is SGHTA and CDR2 is FQGNSA. In DNA form, the CDR3 reads TGTGCCAGCAGCTCGTGGACTAGCCGTGAAAACATTCAGTACTTC. Translating it yields CASSSWTSRENIQYF.